Sequencing of this TCR beta chain was carried out in a study of blood T cell repertoires in COVID-19. Study in general: Both acute and convalescent COVID-19 samples were obtained from the United States, Italy and Spain. T cells, B-cell-depleted T cells, or PBMCs supplied cDNA or gDNA.

Per the study methods: Reference gene primers were amplified, and this amplification served to estimate nucleated cell counts. Libraries were prepared by immunoSEQ multiplex PCR; TCRdb keeps only in-frame clonotypes and omits some of them. The V and J calls and the clone size are those of that table, but D and trimming were determined from the DNA. The table shows roughly 50,000 clones, with approximately 90% occurring only once. V lost 6 bases to trimming and J lost 0 bases; unmatched junction nucleotides: 5. The CDR3 contains 14 residues. Germline V gene sequence: CDR1 SGHRS, CDR2 YFSETQ. The clonotype originates from a man between 65 and 80 years old with acute or convalescent COVID-19. The specimen was peripheral blood. The chain employs TRBV5-1 and TRBJ1-1; TRBD1 aligns across 7 bases. CDR3 sequence reads: CASTLGTVNTEAFF. DNA for the CDR3: TGCGCCAGCACACTGGGGACAGTGAACACTGAAGCTTTCTTT.